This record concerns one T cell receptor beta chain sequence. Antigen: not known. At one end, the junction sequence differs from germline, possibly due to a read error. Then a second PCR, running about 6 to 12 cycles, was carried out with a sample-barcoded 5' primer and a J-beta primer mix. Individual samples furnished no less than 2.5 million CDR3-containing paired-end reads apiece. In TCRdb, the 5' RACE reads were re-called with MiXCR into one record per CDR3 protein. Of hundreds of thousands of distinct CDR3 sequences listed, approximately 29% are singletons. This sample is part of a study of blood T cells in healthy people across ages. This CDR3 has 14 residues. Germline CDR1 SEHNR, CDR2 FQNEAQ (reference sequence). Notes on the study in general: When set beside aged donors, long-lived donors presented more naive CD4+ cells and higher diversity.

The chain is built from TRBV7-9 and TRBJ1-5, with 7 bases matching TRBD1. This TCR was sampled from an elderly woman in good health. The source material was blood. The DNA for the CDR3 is TGTGCCGGCAGCTCGACAGGGCTCAATCAGCCCCAGCATTTT. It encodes CAGSSTGLNQPQHF.